A single sample gave rise to the 28 T cell receptor beta chains below, sequenced in a study of Ad26.COV2.S vaccination and SARS-CoV-2 variants. Produced via immunoSEQ multiplex PCR; TCRdb's table is partial and in-frame only. The profile shows about 680,000 clones, around 89% of them singletons. This sample's treatment: roughly 19 received Ad26.COV2.S at low or high dose, single or two shots; about 5 received placebo; per-sample allocation not given. Specimen acquisition occurred on day 63 following the initial vaccine or placebo injection. The source was peripheral blood, collected in a trial of Ad26.COV2.S vaccine versus placebo. The receptors were sampled from a person between 18 and 59 years old who received the Ad26.COV2.S COVID-19 vaccine or a placebo.

This sequence joins TRBV29-1 and TRBJ2-3; 10 bases agree with TRBD1. V was clipped by 6 bases and J by 6 bases; unmatched bases: 12. The length of the CDR3 is 15 residues. Looked up from germline, CDR1 is SQVTM and CDR2 is ANQGSEA. The CDR3 coding sequence is TGCAGCGTGGCCTTACTAGCGGACAGGGGGGATACGCAGTATTTT. Translating it yields CSVALLADRGDTQYF.

The V call is TRBV27, the J call TRBJ2-2; 8 positions agree with TRBD2. Germline V gives CDR1 MNHEY, CDR2 SMNVEV (reference sequence). The CDR3 has 16 residues. Losses at the gene ends were 2 bases for V and 7 bases for J; bases not matched to a gene: 9. The CDR3 reads CASSLEIAGYGGELFF. The CDR3 DNA follows: TGTGCCAGCAGTTTAGAGATAGCGGGGTACGGCGGGGAGCTGTTTTTT.

V gene TRBV7-2 combines with J gene TRBJ2-7; the D is unclear. CDR3 length: 14 amino acids. Germline assignment: CDR1 SGHTA and CDR2 FQGNSA. V gave up 4 bases and J gave up 2 bases, with 12 bases separating them. This CDR3 is CASSSRAITYEQYF. CDR3 DNA sequence: TGTGCCAGCAGCTCAAGGGCCATTACCTACGAGCAGTACTTC. The full variable domain, completed using reference TRBV7-2 and TRBJ2-7, is GAGVSQSPSNKVTEKGKDVELRCDPISGHTALYWYRQSLGQGLEFLIYFQGNSAPDKSGLPSDRFSAERTGGSVSTLTIQRTQQEDSAVYLCASSSRAITYEQYFGPGTRLTVT.

Notes on this clone: The sample holds other DNA sequences that translate to the same CDR3. V usage is TRBV9 and J usage is TRBJ1-5; no clear D gene. This CDR3 is built from 15 residues. The V end was cut by 0 bases, the J end by 0 bases, with 7 bases between. Germline V gives CDR1 SGDLS, CDR2 YYNGEE. DNA for the CDR3: TGTGCCAGCAGCGTAGGAACAGCTAGCAATCAGCCCCAGCATTTT. The encoded protein is CASSVGTASNQPQHF.

The rearrangement joins TRBV19 to TRBJ2-7; 14 bases are shared with TRBD2. Germline CDR1 LNHDA, CDR2 SQIVND (reference sequence). The CDR3 is 18 amino acids. Losses at the gene ends were 4 bases for V and 4 bases for J; bases not matched to a gene: 12. The CDR3 here is CASSTGTSGSSVGYEQYF. The CDR3 nucleotides are TGTGCCAGTAGTACGGGGACTAGCGGGAGTAGCGTGGGGTACGAGCAGTACTTC.

V and J are TRBV24-1 and TRBJ1-5, with D perhaps matching TRBD1 (5 bases). This CDR3 is built from 13 residues. Per germline, CDR1 KGHDR and CDR2 SFDVKD. Trimming shortened V by 10 bases and J by 1 base, and 10 bases separated the two germline ends. The CDR3 DNA is TGTGCCACTGCGCGGGGCAGCAATCAGCCCCAGCATTTT. The encoded protein is CATARGSNQPQHF.

About this clone itself: Its ends do not fully match the called genes, so a read error is possible. This chain links TRBV5-6 with TRBJ1-1; 8 bases line up with TRBD1. Per the germline V gene, CDR1 is SGHDT and CDR2 is YYEEEE. The CDR3 loop spans 14 amino acids. The CDR3 DNA sequence: TGTGCCAGCAGGTTGGACAGGGTGGACACTGAAGCTTTCTTT. As protein: CASRLDRVDTEAFF.

The genes are TRBV5-4 and TRBJ2-7; a possible D gene is TRBD2 (5 bases). Germline CDR1 SGHNT, CDR2 YYREEE (reference sequence). The CDR3 is made up of 15 amino acids. Trimming removed 3 bases from V and 6 bases from J, with 19 bases in between. The CDR3 nucleotides are TGTGCCAGCAGCTCGATCCAGGACTGGTTGGGCGAGCAGTACTTC. Protein sequence: CASSSIQDWLGEQYF.

This rearrangement joins TRBV30 to TRBJ1-1, with no clear D. This CDR3 region has 13 residues. Between the trimmed V and J ends, which lost 3 bases and 1 base, there was a span of 9 bases. Germline CDR1 GTSNPN, CDR2 SVGIG (reference sequence). CDR3 bases: TGTGCCTGGAGACGCCACCCGAACACTGAAGCTTTCTTT. Its protein is CAWRRHPNTEAFF.

The J gene is TRBJ2-3, the V gene TRBV5-1; maybe TRBD1 (5 bases). The CDR3 has 13 amino acids. Trimming removed 3 bases from V and 4 bases from J, with 9 bases in between. Germline values: CDR1 SGHRS, CDR2 YFSETQ. The CDR3 nucleotides read TGCGCCAGCAGCTCCTCAGGGCCAGATACGCAGTATTTT. Translated, it gives CASSSSGPDTQYF.

This clone was recorded only once. The J gene is TRBJ2-3, the V gene TRBV19; D gene unclear. Germline V lookup: CDR1 LNHDA, CDR2 SQIVND (reference sequence). The CDR3 extends over 15 amino acids. The V end was cut by 6 bases, the J end by 3 bases, with 16 bases between. The CDR3 bases are TGTGCCAGTAGGCCGGGCCCCCTCGGGACAGATACGCAGTATTTT. This gives the protein CASRPGPLGTDTQYF.

This chain links TRBV30 with TRBJ1-4; TRBD1 might be the D (5 bases). V lost 1 base, J lost 4 bases, and 13 bases lay in between. The germline CDR1 and CDR2 sequences are GTSNPN and SVGIG (reference sequence). This CDR3 contains 15 residues. The CDR3: CAWSDRGLGNEKLFF. In DNA form, the CDR3 reads TGTGCCTGGAGTGATCGGGGCTTGGGTAATGAAAAACTGTTTTTT.

The V gene is TRBV2, the J gene TRBJ2-3; a weak D match, TRBD1 (6 bases). The V and J ends lost 8 bases and 6 bases respectively, with 15 bases between them. Germline CDR1 and CDR2: SNHLY and FYNNEI. There are 13 residues in the CDR3. The CDR3 sequence is CASSQGPLDTQYF. The CDR3 DNA is TGTGCCAGCTCTCAGGGGCCTCTGGATACGCAGTATTTT.

The chain joins TRBV27 to TRBJ2-5, with a possible D match to TRBD2 (5 bases). Germline V gives CDR1 MNHEY, CDR2 SMNVEV (reference sequence). This CDR3 spans 13 amino acids. V dropped 2 bases and J dropped 3 bases, with 7 bases sitting between them. Here the CDR3 reads CASSLHGKETQYF. The DNA for the CDR3 is TGTGCCAGCAGTTTACACGGGAAAGAGACCCAGTACTTC.

The chain has TRBV3-1 (or the pseudogene TRBV3-2) and TRBJ2-1, with 10 bases matching TRBD2. The CDR3 has 16 residues. Germline lookup yields CDR1 LGHDT and CDR2 YNNKEL (reference sequence). V was clipped by 0 bases and J by 7 bases; unmatched bases: 6. CDR3 in DNA: TGTGCCAGCAGCCAAGATGTCCCTAGCGGGGGTAATGAGCAGTTCTTC. This sequence encodes CASSQDVPSGGNEQFF.

The rearrangement links TRBV14 to TRBJ2-1; D is perhaps TRBD2 (6 bases). The ends were cut back, 2 bases at V and 7 bases at J, with 12 bases in the middle. The CDR3 spans 14 residues. Germline V gives CDR1 SGHDN, CDR2 FVKESK. CDR3 nucleotides: TGTGCCAGCAGCCAACAGGGAGGCCGGAATGAGCAGTTCTTC. It yields the protein CASSQQGGRNEQFF. The full variable domain, with the rest looked up from reference TRBV14 and TRBJ2-1, is EAGVTQFPSHSVIEKGQTVTLRCDPISGHDNLYWYRRVMGKEIKFLLHFVKESKQDESGMPNNRFLAERTGGTYSTLKVQPAELEDSGVYFCASSQQGGRNEQFFGPGTRLTVL.

The J gene is TRBJ1-2, the V gene TRBV30, with TRBD1 matching 10 bases. CDR3 size: 13 residues. The germline V gene has CDR1 GTSNPN and CDR2 SVGIG (reference sequence). J was trimmed by 6 bases and V by 3 bases; bases with no gene match: 4. The CDR3 loop is CAWRTGGGDGYTF. CDR3 DNA sequence: TGTGCCTGGAGGACAGGGGGCGGGGATGGCTACACCTTC.

This clone appeared a single time. The DNA of the CDR3 is TGTGCCAGCAGTTACGGAGCGGGGCCTAAGGGAGAGACCCAGTACTTC. This gives the protein CASSYGAGPKGETQYF. This sequence joins TRBV6-5 and TRBJ2-5; the match to TRBD2 covers 7 bases. This CDR3 spans 16 amino acids. Trimming at V came to 2 bases and at J to 4 bases, leaving 10 bases not matched to a gene. In germline, CDR1 is MNHEY, CDR2 SVGAGI.

Comment on this clone: In the same sample, other DNA sequences code for this CDR3. V and J are TRBV9 and TRBJ1-3, with TRBD1 as a possible D gene (5 bases). The V end was cut by 3 bases, the J end by 3 bases, with 10 bases between. CDR3 size: 14 residues. Germline lookup yields CDR1 SGDLS and CDR2 YYNGEE. The CDR3 sequence: CASSARDDGNTIYF. For the CDR3, the DNA is TGTGCCAGCAGCGCCAGGGATGATGGAAACACCATATATTTT.

This rearrangement joins TRBV12-3 or TRBV12-4 to TRBJ1-1; D is perhaps TRBD1 (6 bases). V lost 5 bases to trimming and J lost 9 bases, with 16 bases between them. The length of the CDR3 is 13 residues. The CDR3 protein is CASSLSGARKAFF. Written as DNA, the CDR3 is TGTGCCAGCAGTCTATCGGGGGCCCGTAAAGCTTTCTTT.

The chain recombines TRBV7-9 with TRBJ1-5; no definite D call. Trimming took off 2 bases at V and 6 bases at J, with 5 bases between the two ends. The CDR3 has 12 amino acids. In germline, CDR1 is SEHNR, CDR2 FQNEAQ (reference sequence). The CDR3, as DNA: TGTGCCAGCAGCTTAATCGGTCAGCCCCAGCATTTT. It codes for CASSLIGQPQHF. The variable domain in full, completed from reference TRBV7-9 and TRBJ1-5, reads DTGVSQNPRHKITKRGQNVTFRCDPISEHNRLYWYRQTLGQGPEFLTYFQNEAQLEKSRLLSDRFSAERPKGSFSTLEIQRTEQGDSAMYLCASSLIGQPQHFGDGTRLSIL.

The chain employs TRBV18 and TRBJ1-5; D remains unclear. Looked up from germline, CDR1 is KGHSH and CDR2 is LQKENI. V was shortened by 10 bases and J by 1 base, with 11 bases between the two germline ends. The CDR3 consists of 13 residues. The CDR3 sequence is CATTWESNQPQHF. The CDR3 coding sequence is TGTGCCACGACCTGGGAGAGCAATCAGCCCCAGCATTTT.

This clone was observed many times. The chain employs TRBV9 and TRBJ2-1; 9 nucleotides align to TRBD2. V shed 0 bases, J shed 6 bases, and the junction held 4 bases outside the gene matches. In germline, CDR1 is SGDLS, CDR2 YYNGEE. This CDR3 region has 15 residues. The CDR3 DNA reads TGTGCCAGCAGCGTAGGAGCGGGAGGAGGCAATGAGCAGTTCTTC. Translated: CASSVGAGGGNEQFF.

V gene TRBV3-1 (or the pseudogene TRBV3-2) combines with J gene TRBJ1-2, with D unclear. V dropped 3 bases and J dropped 2 bases, with 4 bases sitting between them. The CDR3 has 12 amino acids. Looked up from germline, CDR1 is LGHDT and CDR2 is YNNKEL (reference sequence). As DNA, the CDR3 is TGTGCCAGCAGCCAGGGAAACTATGGCTACACCTTC. This codes for CASSQGNYGYTF.

V usage is TRBV19 and J usage is TRBJ2-7; D is uncertain. V was clipped by 7 bases and J by 6 bases, with 22 bases between them. The CDR3 contains 15 residues. Germline CDR1 reads LNHDA; CDR2 reads SQIVND (reference sequence). The CDR3 sequence: CASTPQFGSSGEQYF. As DNA, the CDR3 is TGTGCCAGTACCCCTCAGTTCGGTTCATCGGGCGAGCAGTACTTC.

Points on this clone: Other nucleotide sequences from this sample produce the same CDR3. This rearrangement joins TRBV6-5 to TRBJ1-5; a weak D match, TRBD1 (6 bases). Trimming took off 3 bases at V and 6 bases at J, with 9 bases between the two ends. CDR1 and CDR2 from the germline V gene are MNHEY and SVGAGI. This CDR3 has 13 residues. CDR3 in DNA: TGTGCCAGCAGTTATGGGGGCGGTCAGCCCCAGCATTTT. The encoded protein is CASSYGGGQPQHF.

This CDR3 reads CASRQGGSYNSPLHF. The CDR3 DNA reads as TGTGCCAGCAGACAGGGGGGATCCTATAATTCACCCCTCCACTTT. The chain employs TRBV3-1 (or the pseudogene TRBV3-2) and TRBJ1-6; 8 bases map to TRBD1. This CDR3 comprises 15 residues. V trimming: 6 bases; J trimming: 1 base; junction bases outside the gene matches: 2. Germline CDR1 is LGHDT and CDR2 is YNNKEL (reference sequence).

This chain joins TRBV5-4 and TRBJ1-2, with unresolved D. The CDR3 runs to 14 residues. V was pared by 1 base and J by 7 bases, with 14 bases between. CDR1 SGHNT and CDR2 YYREEE come from the germline V gene (reference sequence). CDR3 nucleotides: TGTGCCAGCAGCTTGCGGGCGGTTTTGGGTGGCTACACCTTC. Translated: CASSLRAVLGGYTF.